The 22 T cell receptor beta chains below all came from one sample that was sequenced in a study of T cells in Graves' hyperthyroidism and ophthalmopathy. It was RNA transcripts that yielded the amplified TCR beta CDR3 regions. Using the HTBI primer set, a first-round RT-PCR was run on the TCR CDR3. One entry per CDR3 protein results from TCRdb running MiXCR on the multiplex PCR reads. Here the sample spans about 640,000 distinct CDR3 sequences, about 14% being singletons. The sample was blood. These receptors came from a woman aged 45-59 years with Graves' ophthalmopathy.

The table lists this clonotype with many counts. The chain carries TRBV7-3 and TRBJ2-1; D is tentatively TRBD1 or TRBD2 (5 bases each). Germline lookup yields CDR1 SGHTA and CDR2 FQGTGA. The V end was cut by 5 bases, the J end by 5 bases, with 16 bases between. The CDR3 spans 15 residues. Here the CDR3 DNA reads TGTGCCAGCAGCACAAACCGGGACCGGCACAATGAGCAGTTCTTC. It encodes CASSTNRDRHNEQFF. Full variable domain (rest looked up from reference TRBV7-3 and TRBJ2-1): GAGVSQTPSNKVTEKGKYVELRCDPISGHTALYWYRQSLGQGPEFLIYFQGTGAADDSGLPNDRFFAVRPEGSVSTLKIQRTERGDSAVYLCASSTNRDRHNEQFFGPGTRLTVL.

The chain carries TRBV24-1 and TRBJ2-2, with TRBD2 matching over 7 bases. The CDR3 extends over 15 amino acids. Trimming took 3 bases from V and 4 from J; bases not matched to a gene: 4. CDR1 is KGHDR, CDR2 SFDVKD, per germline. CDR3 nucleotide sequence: TGTGCCACCAGTGATCCAACTAGCGCCACCGGGGAGCTGTTTTTT. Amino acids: CATSDPTSATGELFF.

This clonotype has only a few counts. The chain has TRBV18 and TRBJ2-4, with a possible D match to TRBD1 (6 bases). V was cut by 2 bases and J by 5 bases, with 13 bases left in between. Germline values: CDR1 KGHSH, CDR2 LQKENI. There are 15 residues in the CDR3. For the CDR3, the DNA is TGTGCCAGCTCACCAGGGGGCAGGTGGGAAAACATTCAGTACTTC. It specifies CASSPGGRWENIQYF.

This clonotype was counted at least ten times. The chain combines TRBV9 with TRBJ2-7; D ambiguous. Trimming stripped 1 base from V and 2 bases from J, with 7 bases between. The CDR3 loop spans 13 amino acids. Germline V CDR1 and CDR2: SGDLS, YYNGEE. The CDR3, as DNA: TGTGCCAGCAGCGTAACAGAAGCCTACGAGCAGTACTTC. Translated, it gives CASSVTEAYEQYF.

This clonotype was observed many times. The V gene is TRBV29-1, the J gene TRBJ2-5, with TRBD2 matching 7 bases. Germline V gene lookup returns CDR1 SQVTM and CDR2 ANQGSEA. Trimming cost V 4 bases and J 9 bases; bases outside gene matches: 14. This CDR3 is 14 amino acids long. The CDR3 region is CSVAFVGLVGPQYF. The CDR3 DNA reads TGCAGCGTTGCTTTCGTCGGACTAGTTGGTCCCCAGTACTTC.

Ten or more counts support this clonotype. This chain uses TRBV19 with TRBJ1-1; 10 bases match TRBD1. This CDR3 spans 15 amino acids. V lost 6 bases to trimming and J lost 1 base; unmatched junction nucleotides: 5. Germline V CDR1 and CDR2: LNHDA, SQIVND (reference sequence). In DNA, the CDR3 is TGTGCCAGTAGGAGAGACAGGGGGCGGAACACTGAAGCTTTCTTT. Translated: CASRRDRGRNTEAFF. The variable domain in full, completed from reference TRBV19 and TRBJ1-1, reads DGGITQSPKYLFRKEGQNVTLSCEQNLNHDAMYWYRQDPGQGLRLIYYSQIVNDFQKGDIAEGYSVSREKKESFPLTVTSAQKNPTAFYLCASRRDRGRNTEAFFGQGTRLTVV.

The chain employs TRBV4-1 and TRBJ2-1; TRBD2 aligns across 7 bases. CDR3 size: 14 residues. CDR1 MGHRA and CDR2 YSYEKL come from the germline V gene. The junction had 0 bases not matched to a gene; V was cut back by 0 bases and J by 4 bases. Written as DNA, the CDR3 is TGCGCCAGCAGCCAAGAAGCGGGGTACAATGAGCAGTTCTTC. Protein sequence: CASSQEAGYNEQFF.

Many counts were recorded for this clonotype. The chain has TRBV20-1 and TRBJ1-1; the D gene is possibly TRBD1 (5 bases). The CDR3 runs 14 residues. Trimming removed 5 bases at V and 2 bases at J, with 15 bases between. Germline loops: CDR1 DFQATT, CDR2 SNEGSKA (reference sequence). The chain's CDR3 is CSASRGDPNTEAFF. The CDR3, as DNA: TGCAGTGCTTCGCGTGGGGACCCAAACACTGAAGCTTTCTTT.

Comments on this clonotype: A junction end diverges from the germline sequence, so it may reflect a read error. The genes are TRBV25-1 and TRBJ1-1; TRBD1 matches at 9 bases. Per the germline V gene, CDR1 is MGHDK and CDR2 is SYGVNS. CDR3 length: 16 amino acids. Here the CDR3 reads CASSEKVGQGNTEAFF. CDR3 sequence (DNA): TGTGCCAGCAGTGAAAAAGTAGGACAGGGGAACACTGAGGCTTTCTTT. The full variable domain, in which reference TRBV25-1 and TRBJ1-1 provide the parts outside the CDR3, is EADIYQTPRYLVIGTGKKITLECSQTMGHDKMYWYQQDPGMELHLIHYSYGVNSTEKGDLSSESTVSRIRTEHFPLTLESARPSHTSQYLCASSEKVGQGNTEAFFGQGTRLTVV.

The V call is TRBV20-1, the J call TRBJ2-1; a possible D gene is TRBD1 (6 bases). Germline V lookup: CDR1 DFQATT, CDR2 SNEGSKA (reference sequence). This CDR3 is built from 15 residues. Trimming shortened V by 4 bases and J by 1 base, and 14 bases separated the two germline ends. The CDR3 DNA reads TGCAGTGCTAACACAGGGAGATCATCCTACAATGAGCAGTTCTTC. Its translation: CSANTGRSSYNEQFF.

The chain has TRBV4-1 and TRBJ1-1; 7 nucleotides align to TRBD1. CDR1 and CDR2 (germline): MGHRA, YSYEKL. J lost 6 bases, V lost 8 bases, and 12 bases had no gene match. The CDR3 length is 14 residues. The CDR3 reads CASGLNRGLAEAFF. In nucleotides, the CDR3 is TGCGCCAGCGGCCTCAACAGGGGTTTGGCTGAAGCTTTCTTT.

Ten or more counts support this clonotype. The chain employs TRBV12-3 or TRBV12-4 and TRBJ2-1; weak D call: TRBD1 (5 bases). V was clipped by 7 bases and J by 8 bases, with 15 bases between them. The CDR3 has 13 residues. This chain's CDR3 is CASKGQGKHEQFF. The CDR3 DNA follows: TGTGCCAGCAAGGGGCAGGGTAAGCATGAGCAGTTCTTC.

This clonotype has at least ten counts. CDR3 nucleotides: TGTGCCAGCAGGGCTGGGGGGGAGGAGACCCAGTACTTC. Amino acid sequence: CASRAGGEETQYF. This chain joins TRBV12-3 or TRBV12-4 and TRBJ2-5; 7 positions match TRBD2. V was clipped by 6 bases and J by 5 bases; unmatched bases: 6. The CDR3 contains 13 residues.

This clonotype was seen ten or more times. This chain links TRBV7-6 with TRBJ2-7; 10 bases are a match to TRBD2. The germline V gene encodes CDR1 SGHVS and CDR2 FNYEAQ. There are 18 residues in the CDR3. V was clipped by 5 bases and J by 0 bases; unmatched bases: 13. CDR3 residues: CASSPRTSGAYYSYEQYF. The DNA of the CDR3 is TGTGCCAGCAGCCCTCGAACTAGCGGGGCGTACTACTCCTACGAGCAGTACTTC.

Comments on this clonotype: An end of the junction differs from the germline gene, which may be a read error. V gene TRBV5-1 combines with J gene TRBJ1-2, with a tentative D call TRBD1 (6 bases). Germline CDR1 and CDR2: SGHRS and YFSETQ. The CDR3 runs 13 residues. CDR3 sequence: CASSVGTHIGYTF. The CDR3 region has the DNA TGTGCCAGCAGCGTAGGGACACATATAGGCTACACCTTC.

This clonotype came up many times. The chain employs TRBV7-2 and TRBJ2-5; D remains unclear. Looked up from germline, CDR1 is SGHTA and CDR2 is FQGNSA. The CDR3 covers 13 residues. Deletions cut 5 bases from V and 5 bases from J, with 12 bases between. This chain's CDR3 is CASSPLGVETQYF. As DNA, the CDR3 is TGTGCCAGCAGCCCCCTTGGGGTGGAGACCCAGTACTTC.

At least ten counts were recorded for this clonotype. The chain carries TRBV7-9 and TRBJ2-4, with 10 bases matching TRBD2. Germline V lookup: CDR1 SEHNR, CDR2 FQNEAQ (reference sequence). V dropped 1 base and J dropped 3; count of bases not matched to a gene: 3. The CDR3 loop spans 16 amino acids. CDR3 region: CASSLGLAGVKNIQYF. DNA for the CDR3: TGTGCCAGCAGCTTAGGTCTAGCGGGAGTCAAAAACATTCAGTACTTC. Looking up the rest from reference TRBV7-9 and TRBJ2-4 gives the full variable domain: DTGVSQNPRHKITKRGQNVTFRCDPISEHNRLYWYRQTLGQGPEFLTYFQNEAQLEKSRLLSDRFSAERPKGSFSTLEIQRTEQGDSAMYLCASSLGLAGVKNIQYFGAGTRLSVL.

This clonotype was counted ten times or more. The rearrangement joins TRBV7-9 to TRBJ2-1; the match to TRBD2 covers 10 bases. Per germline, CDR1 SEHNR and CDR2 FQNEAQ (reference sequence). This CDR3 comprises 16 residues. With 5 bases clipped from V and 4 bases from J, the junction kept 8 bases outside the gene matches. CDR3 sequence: CASSPTGTSAYNEQFF. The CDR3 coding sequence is TGTGCCAGCAGCCCCACCGGGACTAGCGCTTACAATGAGCAGTTCTTC. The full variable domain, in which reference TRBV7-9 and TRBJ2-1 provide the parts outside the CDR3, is DTGVSQNPRHKITKRGQNVTFRCDPISEHNRLYWYRQTLGQGPEFLTYFQNEAQLEKSRLLSDRFSAERPKGSFSTLEIQRTEQGDSAMYLCASSPTGTSAYNEQFFGPGTRLTVL.

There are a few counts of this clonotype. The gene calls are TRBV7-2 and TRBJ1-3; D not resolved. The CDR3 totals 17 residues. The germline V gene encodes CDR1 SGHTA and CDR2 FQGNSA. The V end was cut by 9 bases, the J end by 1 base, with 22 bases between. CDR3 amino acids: CASSTETRALSGNTIYF. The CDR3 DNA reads TGTGCCAGTAGTACAGAAACACGGGCACTATCTGGAAACACCATATATTTT.

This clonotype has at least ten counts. CDR3 protein: CASSSTNLGLAGGETQYF. For the CDR3, the DNA is TGTGCCAGCAGCTCAACCAATTTGGGGCTAGCGGGAGGAGAGACCCAGTACTTC. The genes are TRBV7-2 and TRBJ2-5; TRBD2 aligns across 11 bases. Germline V lookup: CDR1 SGHTA, CDR2 FQGNSA. V gave up 4 bases and J gave up 4 bases; unmatched junction bases: 14. This CDR3 is built from 18 residues. Drawing the rest from reference TRBV7-2 and TRBJ2-5, the complete variable domain is GAGVSQSPSNKVTEKGKDVELRCDPISGHTALYWYRQSLGQGLEFLIYFQGNSAPDKSGLPSDRFSAERTGGSVSTLTIQRTQQEDSAVYLCASSSTNLGLAGGETQYFGPGTRLLVL.

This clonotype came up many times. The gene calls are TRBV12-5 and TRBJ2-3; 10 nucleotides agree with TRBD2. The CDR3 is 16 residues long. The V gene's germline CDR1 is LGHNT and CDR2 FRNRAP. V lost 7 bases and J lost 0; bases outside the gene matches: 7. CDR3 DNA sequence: TGTGCTAGTGTAGCGGGAGGCACTACTAGCACAGATACGCAGTATTTT. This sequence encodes CASVAGGTTSTDTQYF.

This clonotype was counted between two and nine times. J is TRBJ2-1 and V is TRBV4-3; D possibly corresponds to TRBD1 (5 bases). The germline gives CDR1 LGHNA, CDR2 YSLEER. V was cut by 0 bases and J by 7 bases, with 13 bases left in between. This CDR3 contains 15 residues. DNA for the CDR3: TGCGCCAGCAGCCAAGATCGTGGACAAGCTAATGAGCAGTTCTTC. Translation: CASSQDRGQANEQFF.